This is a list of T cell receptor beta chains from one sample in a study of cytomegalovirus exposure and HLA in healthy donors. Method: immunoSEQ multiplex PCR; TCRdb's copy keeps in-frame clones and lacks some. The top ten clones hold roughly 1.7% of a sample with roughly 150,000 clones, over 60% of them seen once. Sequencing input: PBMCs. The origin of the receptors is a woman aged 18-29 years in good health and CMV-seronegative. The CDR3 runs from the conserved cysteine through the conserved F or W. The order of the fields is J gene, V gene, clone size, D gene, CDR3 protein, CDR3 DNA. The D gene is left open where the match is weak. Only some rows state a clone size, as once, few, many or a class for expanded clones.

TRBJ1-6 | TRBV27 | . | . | CASGLWDSPLHF | TGTGCCAGCGGACTTTGGGATTCACCCCTCCACTTT
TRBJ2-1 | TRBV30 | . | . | CAWRGGGNEQFF | TGTGCCTGGAGGGGAGGGGGTAATGAGCAGTTCTTC
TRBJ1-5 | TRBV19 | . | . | CASSLGGLSNQPQHF | TGTGCCAGTAGTCTCGGAGGTTTAAGCAATCAGCCCCAGCATTTT
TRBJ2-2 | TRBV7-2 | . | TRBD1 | CASSFTGATGELFF | TGTGCCAGCAGCTTCACAGGGGCCACCGGGGAGCTGTTTTTT
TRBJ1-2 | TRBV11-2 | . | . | CASSLAQTSGTHYGYTF | TGTGCCAGCAGCTTAGCCCAAACCTCCGGGACACACTATGGCTACACCTTC
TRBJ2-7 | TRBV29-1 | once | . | CSVATAYEQYF | TGCAGCGTTGCGACAGCCTACGAGCAGTACTTC
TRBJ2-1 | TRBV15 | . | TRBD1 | CATSTGQQPNEQFF | TGTGCCACCAGCACGGGACAGCAACCTAATGAGCAGTTCTTC
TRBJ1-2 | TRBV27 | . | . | CASSLFGGDKTHYGYTF | TGTGCCAGCAGTTTATTCGGTGGGGACAAAACGCACTATGGCTACACCTTC
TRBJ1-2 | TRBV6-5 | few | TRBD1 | CASSYRTGEVHGYTF | TGTGCCAGCAGTTACCGGACAGGGGAGGTTCATGGCTACACCTTC
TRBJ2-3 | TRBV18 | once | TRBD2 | CASSPNRLAGRPGDTQYF | TGTGCCAGCTCACCAAATCGGCTAGCGGGACGGCCGGGGGATACGCAGTATTTT
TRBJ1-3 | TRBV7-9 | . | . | CASSLDSLSGNTIYF | TGTGCCAGCAGCTTAGATTCACTCTCTGGAAACACCATATATTTT
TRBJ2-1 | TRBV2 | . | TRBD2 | CASSVLSGGASNEQFF | TGTGCCAGCAGTGTGCTTAGCGGGGGGGCCTCCAATGAGCAGTTCTTC
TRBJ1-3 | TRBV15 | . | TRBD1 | CATSRDRDSSGNTIYF | TGTGCCACCAGCAGAGACCGGGACAGCTCTGGAAACACCATATATTTT
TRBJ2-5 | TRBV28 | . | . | CASSPITEYKETQYF | TGTGCCAGCAGCCCAATCACAGAGTATAAGGAGACCCAGTACTTC
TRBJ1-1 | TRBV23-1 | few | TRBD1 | CASRPGGGNTEAFF | TGCGCCAGCCGCCCAGGGGGAGGGAACACTGAAGCTTTCTTT
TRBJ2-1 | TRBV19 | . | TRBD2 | CASSVASGGHNEQFF | TGTGCCAGTTCTGTTGCGAGCGGGGGTCACAATGAGCAGTTCTTC
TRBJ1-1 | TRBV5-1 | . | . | CASSSTTGGGPEAFF | TGCGCCAGCAGCTCCACGACAGGCGGGGGACCTGAAGCTTTCTTT
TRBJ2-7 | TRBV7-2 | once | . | CASSLGRGLNEQYF | TGTGCCAGCAGCTTAGGTCGTGGGCTCAACGAGCAGTACTTC
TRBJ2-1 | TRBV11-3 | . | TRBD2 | CASSLSAGGYNEQFF | TGTGCCAGCAGCTTATCAGCGGGGGGGTACAATGAGCAGTTCTTC
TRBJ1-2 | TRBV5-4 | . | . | CASSLVIGTTPNYGYTF | TGTGCCAGCAGCTTGGTAATAGGGACAACCCCTAACTATGGCTACACCTTC
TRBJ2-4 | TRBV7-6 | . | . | CASSLPEGIQYF | TGTGCCAGCAGCTTGCCCGAGGGCATTCAGTACTTC
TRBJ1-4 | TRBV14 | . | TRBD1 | CASRGTGLGEKLFF | TGTGCCAGCAGGGGGACAGGGCTTGGTGAAAAACTGTTTTTT
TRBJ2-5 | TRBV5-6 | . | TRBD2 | CASTRGLAGKETQYF | TGTGCCAGCACCCGAGGACTAGCAGGCAAGGAGACCCAGTACTTC
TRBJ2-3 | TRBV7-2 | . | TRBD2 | CASSFLAGADTQYF | TGTGCCAGCAGCTTCCTAGCGGGAGCAGATACGCAGTATTTT
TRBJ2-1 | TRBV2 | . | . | CASKQGYEQFF | TGTGCCAGCAAACAGGGATACGAGCAGTTCTTC
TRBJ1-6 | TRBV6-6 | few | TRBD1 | CASSPGQGFSPLHF | TGTGCCAGCAGCCCCGGACAGGGTTTTTCACCCCTCCACTTT
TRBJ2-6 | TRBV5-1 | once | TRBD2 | CASRSAGGPPGANGLTF | TGCGCCAGCAGGTCGGCGGGAGGGCCACCCGGGGCCAACGGCCTGACTTTC
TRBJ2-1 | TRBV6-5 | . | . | CASSYLSGSSCNEQFF | TGTGCCAGCAGTTACCTTAGCGGCAGCTCCTGCAATGAGCAGTTCTTC
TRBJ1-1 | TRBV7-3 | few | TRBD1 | CASSRGTGNTEAFF | TGTGCCAGCAGCAGAGGGACAGGGAACACTGAAGCTTTCTTT
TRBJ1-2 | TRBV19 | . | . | CASSVDSMDRYGYTF | TGTGCCAGTAGTGTCGACAGCATGGATAGGTATGGCTACACCTTC
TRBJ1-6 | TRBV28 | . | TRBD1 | CASSLGQGNYSPLHF | TGTGCCAGCAGTTTGGGACAGGGAAATTATTCACCCCTCCACTTT
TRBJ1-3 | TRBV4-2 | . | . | CASTPGQGGNTIYF | TGTGCCAGCACCCCAGGCCAGGGTGGAAACACCATATATTTT
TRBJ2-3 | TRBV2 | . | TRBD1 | CASQDRGVRDTQYF | TGTGCCAGCCAAGACAGGGGGGTTCGGGATACGCAGTATTTT
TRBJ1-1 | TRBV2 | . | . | CASSEGHNTEAFF | TGTGCCAGCAGTGAGGGGCACAACACTGAAGCTTTCTTT
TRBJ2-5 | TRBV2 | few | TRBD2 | CASRNRGLAGETQYF | TGTGCCAGCAGAAACCGTGGACTAGCAGGAGAGACCCAGTACTTC
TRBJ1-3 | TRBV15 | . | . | CATSVEAGFTGNTIYF | TGTGCCACCAGCGTCGAGGCGGGGTTCACTGGAAACACCATATATTTT
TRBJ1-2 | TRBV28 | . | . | CASSSLAGVWDYGYTF | TGTGCCAGCAGTTCCCTGGCAGGGGTCTGGGACTATGGCTACACCTTC
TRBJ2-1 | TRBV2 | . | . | CASSDGVSAYNEQFF | TGTGCCAGCAGTGACGGGGTATCAGCTTACAATGAGCAGTTCTTC
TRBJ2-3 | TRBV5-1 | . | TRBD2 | CASTAGLGTDTQYF | TGCGCCAGCACCGCGGGACTAGGGACAGATACGCAGTATTTT
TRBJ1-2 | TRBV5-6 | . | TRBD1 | CASSPGQHYGYTF | TGTGCCAGCAGTCCGGGACAGCACTATGGCTACACCTTC
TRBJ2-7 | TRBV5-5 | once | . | CASSPLGGSWDEQYF | TGTGCCAGCAGCCCTTTGGGGGGTTCGTGGGACGAGCAGTACTTC
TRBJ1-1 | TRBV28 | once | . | CASTNLGGLNTEAFF | TGTGCCAGCACCAATCTAGGGGGATTGAACACTGAAGCTTTCTTT
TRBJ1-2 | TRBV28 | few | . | CASSARHDGYTF | TGTGCCAGCAGTGCCAGGCATGACGGCTACACCTTC
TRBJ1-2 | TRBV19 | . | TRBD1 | CASSRGQGANFYGYTF | TGTGCCAGTAGTCGGGGACAGGGCGCTAACTTTTATGGCTACACCTTC
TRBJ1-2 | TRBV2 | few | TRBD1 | CASRGGQGRPANYGYTF | TGTGCCAGCAGGGGGGGACAGGGGCGCCCCGCTAACTATGGCTACACCTTC